This passage covers 11 T cell receptor beta chains from one sample sequenced in a study of regulatory T cells in long-lasting Graves disease. Time point noted: newly diagnosed GD, antithyroid drugs for less than 3 months. PBMCs provided the RNA from which the TCR library was made. Arm-PCR of CDR3 regions with iRepertoire HTBI primers generated TCR beta libraries. TCRdb re-called the multiplex PCR reads through MiXCR, storing one row per CDR3 protein. Here the sample spans under 400,000 distinct CDR3 sequences, approximately 16% being singletons. The same sample was also studied in work on T cells in Graves' hyperthyroidism and ophthalmopathy.

The source material was peripheral blood mononuclear cells (PBMCs), sampled at new diagnosis, from a patient treated with antithyroid drugs. These receptors originate from a man aged 35 to 55 with Graves disease.

The V call is TRBV18, the J call TRBJ1-1; tentative D call: TRBD1 (6 bases). Trimming stripped 4 bases from V and 7 bases from J, with 13 bases between. The V gene's germline CDR1 is KGHSH and CDR2 LQKENI. This CDR3 is built from 13 residues. CDR3 region: CASSLKQGLEAFF. The CDR3 DNA reads as TGTGCCAGCTCACTAAAGCAGGGGCTTGAAGCTTTCTTT.

About this clonotype itself: Given a much more abundant clone one base away, this may be a read error. J is TRBJ2-7 and V is TRBV27; 16 positions agree with TRBD2. The CDR3 covers 17 residues. CDR1 and CDR2 (germline): MNHEY, SMNVEV (reference sequence). Germline trimming cut 3 bases from V and 2 bases from J; bases unmatched to any gene: 4. The CDR3 is CASSFSGTSGRAYEQYF. In DNA form, the CDR3 reads TGTGCCAGCAGTTTTTCCGGGACTAGCGGGAGGGCCTACGAGCAGTACTTC.

This clonotype was counted a single time. It may be a read error: a sequence one base away is much more abundant. The J gene is TRBJ1-1, the V gene TRBV11-3, with TRBD1 as a possible D gene (5 bases). Trimming took 5 bases from V and 0 from J, leaving 13 bases between them. The length of the CDR3 is 15 residues. Germline V gene data show CDR1 as SGHNT and CDR2 as YENEEA. The CDR3 protein is CASSRDKGMNTEAFF. As DNA, the CDR3 is TGTGCCAGCAGCCGAGACAAGGGGATGAACACTGAAGCTTTCTTT.

This clonotype was found many times. The V and J genes are TRBV19 and TRBJ2-7; D may be TRBD2 (6 bases). The V end was cut by 4 bases, the J end by 4 bases, with 17 bases between. The CDR3 extends over 15 amino acids. In germline, CDR1 is LNHDA, CDR2 SQIVND (reference sequence). CDR3 region: CASSRALGGGYEQYF. CDR3 nucleotide sequence: TGTGCCAGTAGTAGGGCCCTTGGGGGAGGATACGAGCAGTACTTC.

This clonotype was detected many times. V gene TRBV11-3 combines with J gene TRBJ2-3; 10 bases match TRBD2. CDR1 is SGHNT and CDR2 is YENEEA in the germline V gene. CDR3 length: 16 amino acids. V lost 2 bases, J lost 7 bases, and 9 bases stayed unmatched. CDR3 coding DNA: TGTGCCAGCAGCTTAAGAGGAACTAGCGGGGTTTATACGCAGTATTTT. Protein: CASSLRGTSGVYTQYF.

The rearrangement links TRBV7-3 to TRBJ2-1; D tentatively fits TRBD1 or TRBD2 (5 bases each). The germline V gene has CDR1 SGHTA and CDR2 FQGTGA. With 2 bases removed from V and 10 bases from J, the gap between germline ends came to 12 bases. This CDR3 comprises 13 residues. The CDR3 coding sequence is TGTGCCAGCAGCTTAGGGGGTCCCGGGGAGCAGTTCTTC. Amino acid sequence: CASSLGGPGEQFF.

The chain carries TRBV6-6 and TRBJ2-3; TRBD2 matches at 14 bases. The CDR3 sequence is 17 residues long. V was pared by 0 bases and J by 4 bases, with 3 bases of the junction left unmatched. Germline V lookup: CDR1 MNHNY, CDR2 SVGAGI (reference sequence). The CDR3 coding sequence is TGTGCCAGCAGTTACTCGACTAGCGGGGGGGTGGCAGATACGCAGTATTTT. This sequence encodes CASSYSTSGGVADTQYF.

This clonotype was observed a few times. A much larger clone differs from this one at a single base, so this may be a read error. The chain employs TRBV20-1 and TRBJ2-7; D is ambiguous. V lost 3 bases to trimming and J lost 3 bases, with 9 bases between them. Germline CDR1 DFQATT, CDR2 SNEGSKA (reference sequence). The CDR3 is 12 residues long. The CDR3 region is CSASSPDYEQYF. The CDR3 DNA is TGCAGTGCTAGTTCGCCAGACTACGAGCAGTACTTC.

This clonotype was counted ten times or more. This sequence joins TRBV4-1 and TRBJ2-7; maybe TRBD2 (6 bases). The CDR3 has 16 amino acids. Per germline, CDR1 MGHRA and CDR2 YSYEKL. Trimming left V 0 bases short and J 4 bases short, with 16 bases between. The CDR3 region is CASSQDASGRLYEQYF. The CDR3 DNA is TGCGCCAGCAGCCAAGATGCCTCGGGGAGGCTTTACGAGCAGTACTTC.

This clonotype was observed at least ten times. This chain uses TRBV7-2 with TRBJ1-2, with D hard to call. The V and J ends lost 1 base and 2 bases respectively, with 8 bases between them. Germline V gives CDR1 SGHTA, CDR2 FQGNSA. The CDR3 spans 14 residues. The CDR3: CASSLGRENYGYTF. The CDR3 region has the DNA TGTGCCAGCAGCTTAGGTCGAGAAAACTATGGCTACACCTTC.

The sample holds many counts of this clonotype. This chain uses TRBV24-1 with TRBJ1-1; D might be TRBD1 (5 bases). The V gene's germline CDR1 is KGHDR and CDR2 SFDVKD. The V and J ends lost 11 bases and 1 base respectively, with 10 bases between them. The length of the CDR3 is 12 residues. CDR3 loop: CASSTGNTEAFF. In DNA, the CDR3 is TGTGCCAGCTCTACAGGGAACACTGAAGCTTTCTTT.